Listed here are 19 T cell receptor beta chains from one sample, sequenced in a study of T cells in Graves' hyperthyroidism and ophthalmopathy. Template material for amplifying TCR beta CDR3 regions consisted of RNA transcripts. Researchers ran a first-round RT-PCR on the TCR CDR3 using the HTBI primer set. TCRdb processed the multiplex PCR reads anew with MiXCR; each CDR3 protein has one entry. This table has hundreds of thousands of distinct CDR3 sequences, around 13% appearing once. The sample taken for sequencing was blood. These receptors were obtained from a woman between 18 and 29 years old with Graves' hyperthyroidism.

This clonotype was counted ten times or more. The chain couples TRBV20-1 to TRBJ2-3, with D possibly TRBD2 on 5 matching bases. Trimming took 1 base from V and 4 from J, leaving 12 bases between them. The germline CDR1 and CDR2 sequences are DFQATT and SNEGSKA (reference sequence). The CDR3 sequence is 14 residues long. CDR3 amino acids: CSARGTSAPDTQYF. CDR3 bases: TGCAGTGCTAGAGGGACTTCGGCCCCAGATACGCAGTATTTT.

This clonotype has ten or more counts. The chain combines TRBV28 with TRBJ2-1; D is uncertain. Germline V gene lookup returns CDR1 MDHEN and CDR2 SYDVKM. Trimming took off 2 bases at V and 10 bases at J, with 6 bases between the two ends. This CDR3 is built from 11 residues. The CDR3 region has the DNA TGTGCCAGCAGTTTACGTAGGGAGCAGTTCTTC. Its protein is CASSLRREQFF.

Worth noting for this clonotype: Since a far larger clone is one base different, this is likely a read error. V is TRBV6-5 and J is TRBJ1-1; no reliable D call. This CDR3 is 12 amino acids long. CDR1 is MNHEY, CDR2 SVGAGI, per germline. Here the CDR3 reads CSSSYSGTEAFF. CDR3 nucleotides: TGTTCCAGCAGTTACTCTGGTACTGAAGCTTTCTTT.

This chain joins TRBV20-1 and TRBJ2-1, with D possibly being TRBD2 (5 bases). CDR1 and CDR2 from the germline V gene are DFQATT and SNEGSKA (reference sequence). CDR3 size: 15 residues. The V end was cut by 2 bases, the J end by 0 bases, with 11 bases between. CDR3 coding DNA: TGCAGTGCTAGACAGGCTAGCTTCTCCTACAATGAGCAGTTCTTC. Protein product: CSARQASFSYNEQFF.

This clonotype showed up just a few times. The CDR3 protein is CASSGDRGIYGYTF. The CDR3, as DNA: TGTGCCAGCAGTGGAGACCGAGGTATCTATGGCTACACCTTC. The chain employs TRBV25-1 and TRBJ1-2; D remains ambiguous. V lost 4 bases and J lost 4, with 13 bases in between. Per the germline V gene, CDR1 is MGHDK and CDR2 is SYGVNS. CDR3 length: 14 amino acids.

This clonotype was seen repeatedly, ten times or more. The gene calls are TRBV6-1 and TRBJ1-1; D ambiguous. The CDR3 covers 15 residues. Germline CDR1 and CDR2: MNHNS and SASEGT. Trimming took off 5 bases at V and 3 bases at J, with 16 bases between the two ends. The CDR3 DNA reads TGTGCCAGCAGTACCCCCGGCGCCGAGGACACTGAAGCTTTCTTT. Its translation: CASSTPGAEDTEAFF.

The chain couples TRBV28 to TRBJ2-7; 7 nucleotides match TRBD1. Germline V lookup: CDR1 MDHEN, CDR2 SYDVKM. The V and J ends lost 3 bases and 5 bases, in that order; junction bases with no gene match: 4. The CDR3 has 13 residues. Here the CDR3 DNA reads TGTGCCAGCAGTTTGACAGGGTGGGACGAGCAGTACTTC. It translates to CASSLTGWDEQYF.

This sequence joins TRBV28 and TRBJ1-1; D gene unclear. Germline assignment: CDR1 MDHEN and CDR2 SYDVKM. V was trimmed by 8 bases and J by 3 bases, leaving 10 bases between them. This CDR3 spans 12 amino acids. This chain's CDR3 is CASGPGYTEAFF. The CDR3 DNA sequence: TGTGCCAGCGGTCCAGGTTACACTGAAGCTTTCTTT.

The sample holds many counts of this clonotype. This rearrangement joins TRBV2 to TRBJ1-2, with TRBD1 identical over 7 bases. Germline CDR1 SNHLY, CDR2 FYNNEI. CDR3 length: 13 amino acids. The trim removed 6 bases at V and 5 bases at J, leaving 6 bases unmatched. The CDR3, as DNA: TGTGCCAGCAGCGGGGACAGCTTATATGGCTACACCTTC. This translates into CASSGDSLYGYTF.

This clonotype appeared many times. The chain links TRBV3-1 to TRBJ2-1, with D perhaps TRBD1 (6 bases). V gave up 2 bases and J gave up 5 bases, with 10 bases separating them. CDR1 and CDR2 (germline): LGHDT, YNNKEL (reference sequence). This CDR3 comprises 14 residues. DNA for the CDR3: TGTGCCAGCAGCCAATGGGGACAAAACAATGAGCAGTTCTTC. Protein: CASSQWGQNNEQFF.

This clonotype was detected many times. The V and J genes are TRBV18 and TRBJ1-4; D is possibly TRBD1 (6 bases). The CDR3 is made up of 15 amino acids. Trimming shortened V by 1 base and J by 6 bases, and 12 bases separated the two germline ends. Per germline, CDR1 KGHSH and CDR2 LQKENI. The CDR3 coding sequence is TGTGCCAGCTCACCACAATGGGGGCCGGATGAAAAACTGTTTTTT. Translated, it gives CASSPQWGPDEKLFF.

This clonotype showed up many times. This chain joins TRBV7-3 and TRBJ2-3; TRBD2 matches 8 bases. This CDR3 has 14 residues. V lost 5 bases, J lost 6 bases, and 7 bases stayed unmatched. From germline, CDR1 is SGHTA and CDR2 FQGTGA. The CDR3 spells CASSPSGGSDTQYF. CDR3 nucleotide sequence: TGTGCCAGCAGCCCGTCGGGAGGGTCCGATACGCAGTATTTT.

At least ten counts were recorded for this clonotype. The gene calls are TRBV11-2 and TRBJ2-7; 9 nucleotides agree with TRBD1. Unmatched junction bases numbered 6, after V lost 3 bases and J lost 6 bases. The CDR3 loop spans 14 amino acids. Germline lookup yields CDR1 SGHAT and CDR2 FQNNGV. CDR3 in amino acids: CASSFPGQGAEQYF. CDR3 sequence (DNA): TGTGCCAGCAGCTTCCCGGGACAGGGAGCCGAGCAGTACTTC.

This clonotype has at least ten counts. The genes are TRBV2 and TRBJ2-3; D is tentatively TRBD1 or TRBD2 (6 bases each). The CDR3 has 15 amino acids. The V gene lost 2 bases and the J gene lost 8 bases, with 17 bases spanning the gap. CDR1 and CDR2 (germline): SNHLY, FYNNEI. The CDR3 DNA follows: TGTGCCAGCAGTGAAATGGGGGGACACCGGGCTACGCAGTATTTT. Amino acid sequence: CASSEMGGHRATQYF. The variable domain in full, completed from reference TRBV2 and TRBJ2-3, reads EPEVTQTPSHQVTQMGQEVILRCVPISNHLYFYWYRQILGQKVEFLVSFYNNEISEKSEIFDDQFSVERPDGSNFTLKIRSTKLEDSAMYFCASSEMGGHRATQYFGPGTRLTVL.

This rearrangement joins TRBV12-5 to TRBJ2-7; weak D call: TRBD1 (6 bases). The CDR3 is 11 residues long. The V end lost 7 bases, the J end lost 6 bases, and 10 bases lay between the germline ends. The V gene's germline CDR1 is LGHNT and CDR2 FRNRAP. CDR3 amino acids: CASVTGTEQYF. The CDR3 coding sequence is TGTGCTAGTGTCACAGGGACCGAGCAGTACTTC.

In this sample, this clonotype turned up many times. V usage is TRBV13 and J usage is TRBJ2-7, with 9 bases matching TRBD2. V lost 0 bases, J lost 1 base, and 7 bases stayed unmatched. This CDR3 is 17 amino acids long. CDR1 and CDR2 from the germline V gene are PRHDT and FYEKMQ (reference sequence). The CDR3 nucleotides are TGTGCCAGCAGCTTAGGCCTCGATAGCGGGAGATCCTACGAGCAGTACTTC. Translated: CASSLGLDSGRSYEQYF.

This clonotype was detected a few times. This sequence joins TRBV20-1 and TRBJ2-1; TRBD2 might be the D (5 bases). Looked up from germline, CDR1 is DFQATT and CDR2 is SNEGSKA (reference sequence). The germline V and J ends were trimmed by 0 bases and 0 bases, with 12 bases remaining between them. The CDR3 consists of 16 residues. CDR3 in amino acids: CSARDRLGSSYNEQFF. The CDR3 coding sequence is TGCAGTGCTAGAGATCGTTTGGGGAGCTCCTACAATGAGCAGTTCTTC.

In its sample, this clonotype was seen many times. The chain links TRBV9 to TRBJ1-4; no definite D call. Germline V gene sequence: CDR1 SGDLS, CDR2 YYNGEE. Trimming stripped 0 bases from V and 5 bases from J, with 11 bases between. This CDR3 comprises 15 residues. The CDR3 region has the DNA TGTGCCAGCAGCGTAGCGGGCCGTTCGAATGAAAAACTGTTTTTT. Its translation: CASSVAGRSNEKLFF.

This clonotype came up a few times. The chain links TRBV6-1 to TRBJ1-2; no clear D. The germline gives CDR1 MNHNS, CDR2 SASEGT. The V end was cut by 8 bases, the J end by 5 bases, with 12 bases between. This CDR3 region has 12 residues. Written as DNA, the CDR3 is TGTGCCAGCGCCAATAGGCTATATGGCTACACCTTC. It codes for CASANRLYGYTF.